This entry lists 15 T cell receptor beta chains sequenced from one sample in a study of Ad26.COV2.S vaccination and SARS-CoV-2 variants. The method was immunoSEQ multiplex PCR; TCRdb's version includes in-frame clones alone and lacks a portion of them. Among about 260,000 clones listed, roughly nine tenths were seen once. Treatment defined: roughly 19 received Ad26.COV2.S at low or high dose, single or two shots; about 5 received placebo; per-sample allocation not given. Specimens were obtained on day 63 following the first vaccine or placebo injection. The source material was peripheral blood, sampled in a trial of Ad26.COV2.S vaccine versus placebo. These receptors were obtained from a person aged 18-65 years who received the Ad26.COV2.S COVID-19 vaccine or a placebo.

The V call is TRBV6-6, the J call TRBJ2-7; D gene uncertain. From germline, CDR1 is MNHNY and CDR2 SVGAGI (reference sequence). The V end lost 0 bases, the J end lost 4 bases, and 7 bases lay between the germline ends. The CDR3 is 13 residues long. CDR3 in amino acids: CASSYSTSYEQYF. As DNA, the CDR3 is TGTGCCAGCAGTTACTCGACGTCTTACGAGCAGTACTTC.

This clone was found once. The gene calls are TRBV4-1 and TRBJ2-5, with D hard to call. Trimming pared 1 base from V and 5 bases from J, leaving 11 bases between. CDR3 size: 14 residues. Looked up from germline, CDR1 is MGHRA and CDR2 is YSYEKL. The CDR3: CASSQVTLGETQYF. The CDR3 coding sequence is TGCGCCAGCAGCCAAGTCACACTGGGCGAGACCCAGTACTTC.

CDR3 protein: CASSPRTVSNYGYTF. CDR3 nucleotides: TGTGCCAGCAGCCCGCGGACAGTTTCTAACTATGGCTACACCTTC. The J gene is TRBJ1-2, the V gene TRBV7-2; D is perhaps TRBD1 (6 bases). V gave up 5 bases and J gave up 0 bases, with 13 bases separating them. Per germline, CDR1 SGHTA and CDR2 FQGNSA. The CDR3 has 15 residues.

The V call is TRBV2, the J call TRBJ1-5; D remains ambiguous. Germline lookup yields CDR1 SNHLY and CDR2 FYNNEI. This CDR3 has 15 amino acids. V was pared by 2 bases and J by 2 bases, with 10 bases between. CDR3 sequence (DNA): TGTGCCAGCAGTGAATCGGAGGAAGGCAATCAGCCCCAGCATTTT. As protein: CASSESEEGNQPQHF.

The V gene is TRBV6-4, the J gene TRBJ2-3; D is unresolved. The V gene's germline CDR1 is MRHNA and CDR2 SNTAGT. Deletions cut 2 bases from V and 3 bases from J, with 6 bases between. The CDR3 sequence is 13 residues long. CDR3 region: CASSDAETDTQYF. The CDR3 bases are TGTGCCAGCAGTGACGCGGAAACAGATACGCAGTATTTT.

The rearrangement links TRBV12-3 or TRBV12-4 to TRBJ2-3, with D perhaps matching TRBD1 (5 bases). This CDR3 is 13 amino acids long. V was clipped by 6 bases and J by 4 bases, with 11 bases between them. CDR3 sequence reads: CASRMTVADTQYF. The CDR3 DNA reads TGTGCCAGCAGGATGACAGTCGCAGATACGCAGTATTTT.

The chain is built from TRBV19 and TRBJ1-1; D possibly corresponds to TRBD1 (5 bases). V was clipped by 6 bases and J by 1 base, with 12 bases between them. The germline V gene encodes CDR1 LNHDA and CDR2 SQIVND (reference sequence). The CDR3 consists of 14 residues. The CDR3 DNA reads TGTGCCAGTAGCAGACAGAAAGAGAACACTGAAGCTTTCTTT. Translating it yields CASSRQKENTEAFF.

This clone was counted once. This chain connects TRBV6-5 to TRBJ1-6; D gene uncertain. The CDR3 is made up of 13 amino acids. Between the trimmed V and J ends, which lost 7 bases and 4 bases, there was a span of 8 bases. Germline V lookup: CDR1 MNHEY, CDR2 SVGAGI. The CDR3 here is CASNLGYNSPLHF. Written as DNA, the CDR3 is TGTGCCAGCAATCTTGGGTATAATTCACCCCTCCACTTT.

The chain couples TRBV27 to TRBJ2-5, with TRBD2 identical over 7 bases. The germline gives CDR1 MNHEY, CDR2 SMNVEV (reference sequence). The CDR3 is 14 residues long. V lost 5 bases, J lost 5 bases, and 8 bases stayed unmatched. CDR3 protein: CASSDGTTGETQYF. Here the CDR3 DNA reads TGTGCCAGCAGTGACGGGACTACCGGGGAGACCCAGTACTTC.

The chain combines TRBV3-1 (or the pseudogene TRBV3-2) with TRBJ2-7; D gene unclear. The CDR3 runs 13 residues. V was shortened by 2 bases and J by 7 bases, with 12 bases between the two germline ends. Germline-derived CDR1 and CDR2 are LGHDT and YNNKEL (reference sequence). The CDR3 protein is CASSQSDRPEQYV. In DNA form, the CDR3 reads TGTGCCAGCAGCCAATCCGATCGTCCTGAGCAGTACGTC.

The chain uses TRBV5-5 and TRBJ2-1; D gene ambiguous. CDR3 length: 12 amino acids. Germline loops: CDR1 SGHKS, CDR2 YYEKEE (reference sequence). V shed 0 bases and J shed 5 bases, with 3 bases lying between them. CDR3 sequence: CASSLGNNEQFF. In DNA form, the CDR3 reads TGTGCCAGCAGCTTGGGTAACAATGAGCAGTTCTTC.

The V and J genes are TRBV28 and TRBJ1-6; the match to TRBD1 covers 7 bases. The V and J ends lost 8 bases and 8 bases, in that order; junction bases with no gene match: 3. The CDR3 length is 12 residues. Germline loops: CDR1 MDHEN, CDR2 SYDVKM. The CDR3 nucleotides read TGTGCCAGCGGTACAGGGGATTCACCCCTCCACTTT. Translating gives CASGTGDSPLHF.

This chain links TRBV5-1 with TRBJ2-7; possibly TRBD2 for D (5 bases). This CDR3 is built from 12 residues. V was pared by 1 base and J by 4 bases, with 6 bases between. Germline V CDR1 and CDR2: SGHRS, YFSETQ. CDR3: CASSLSGYEQYF. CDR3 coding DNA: TGCGCCAGCAGCTTGTCGGGGTACGAGCAGTACTTC.

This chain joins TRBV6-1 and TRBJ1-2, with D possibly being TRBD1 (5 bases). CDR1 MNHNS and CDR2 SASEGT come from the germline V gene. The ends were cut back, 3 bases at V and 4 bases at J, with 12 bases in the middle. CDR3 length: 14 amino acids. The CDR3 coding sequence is TGTGCCAGCAGTGACGGGGGAAGGGGCTATGGCTACACCTTC. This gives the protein CASSDGGRGYGYTF.

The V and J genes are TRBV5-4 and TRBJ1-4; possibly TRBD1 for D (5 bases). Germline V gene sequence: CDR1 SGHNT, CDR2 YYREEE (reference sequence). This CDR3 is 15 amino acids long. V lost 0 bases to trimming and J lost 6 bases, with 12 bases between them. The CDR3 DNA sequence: TGTGCCAGCAGCTTGGGGGGGACCAGGGATGAAAAACTGTTTTTT. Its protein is CASSLGGTRDEKLFF.